This record looks at one TCR beta chain sequence and its context. The antigen this receptor binds is unknown. Within one base of it there is no much larger clone, and no base qualities were kept. The record originates from a study of blood T cell repertoires in COVID-19 (dated by TCRdb to the early 2020s). The study in broad terms: The collaborator samples originated in the United States, Italy and Spain and spanned the acute and convalescent phases of COVID-19. The repertoires were made available in a free public database intended to serve as a resource for research on the immune response to SARS-CoV-2. The samples were drawn from two sources: the first 160 participants of the ongoing ImmuneRACE study, and 950 to 1,500 subjects contributed by 6 global collaborators. The sample metadata nearly always contained a de-identified subject ID, COVID-19 status, age in years and sex. The dataset comprised deeply sampled blood TCRbeta repertoires from subjects exposed to, actively infected with, or recovered from COVID-19. The prospective study material was composed of cDNA or gDNA derived from T cells, B-cell-depleted T cells, or PBMCs. HLA class I and class II types, where available, came from metadata supplied by the sample provider rather than from assay-based typing. Summary of the overall study and its limitations: The amount of clinical and demographic metadata varied by source and participant and was provided uncurated.

In the prospective study, participants were about 18 to 90 years old, resided in about two dozen geographic areas of the United States, and were enrolled through a virtual design. Cohort assignment in the prospective study relied on participant-reported clinical history from a screening survey and a study questionnaire. ImmuneRACE Cohort 3 recovered participants were defined by two consecutive negative NP/OP PCR tests, healthcare professional clearance, or symptom resolution. In the prospective study, mobile phlebotomists collected whole blood, serum and a nasopharyngeal or oropharyngeal swab from each participant. Prospective study participants could optionally give additional blood draws and questionnaires over an approximately two-month period. Before DNA extraction, blood samples from the prospective study were shipped at room temperature or frozen. The CDR3 has 11 amino acids, counting the end cysteine and phenylalanine. Solely the CDR3 DNA is kept, with 33 bases framed from the first base. The junction carries 5 bases between V and J, which are trimmed by 4 bases and 6 bases respectively. Looking up the germline V gene yields CDR1 MGHRA and CDR2 YSYEKL.

TCRbeta CDR3 regions were amplified from genomic DNA using the immunoSEQ Assay, a bias-controlled multiplex PCR. In the original analysis: Within the assay, amplification of reference gene primers was used to estimate how many nucleated cells each sample contained. To quantify the absolute abundance of each unique TCRbeta CDR3 rearrangement, sequence reads were collapsed and filtered. For each sample, productive Simpson clonality was calculated by taking the square root of Simpson's diversity index across productive rearrangements. TCRdb carries this immuneACCESS record with in-frame sequences only. Its versions omit some clonotypes, under half of them owing to an unresolved V gene in the studies checked, with the rest unexplained. D and trimming come from the DNA, and the V and J calls and clone size come from that table. Here the sample has a few hundred thousand clones; 80% to 90% occur a single time. Around 1% of the sample is in the top ten clones.

Sequencing used PBMCs or T cells enriched from blood (not recorded which). This receptor was obtained from a man between 18 and 35 years old who had recovered from COVID-19. The sequence is built from TRBV4-1 and TRBJ2-3, with no reliable assignment of the D segment. The sequence in DNA is TGCGCCAGCAGCCTCGGGGATACGCAGTATTTT. The translation is CASSLGDTQYF.